This T cell receptor (beta chain) was identified in a study of identical twins. This clonotype was seen more than once but under ten times. Its antigen remains unidentified. Germline V gives CDR1 SGHRS, CDR2 YFSETQ. This CDR3 has 18 amino acids. Trimming took off 1 base at V and 5 bases at J, with 24 bases between the two ends. A universal primer site was added by template switching, and unique molecular identifiers were carried by the cDNA. TCRdb processed the 5' RACE reads anew with MiXCR; each CDR3 protein has one entry. The table has 1.5 million or so distinct CDR3 sequences, more than 30% seen once. Study-level findings and limits: Conclusions were based on cross-sectional statistical analysis, without following the same donors.

The source is a newborn girl in good health. This chain links TRBV5-1 with TRBJ2-5; TRBD1 might be the D (7 bases). The sample consisted of cord blood. CDR3 in amino acids: CASSLSRQGGVIAETQYF. The CDR3 DNA is TGCGCCAGCAGCTTGTCCCGCCAGGGGGGAGTTATCGCGGAGACCCAGTACTTC. Looking up the rest from reference TRBV5-1 and TRBJ2-5 gives the full variable domain: KAGVTQTPRYLIKTRGQQVTLSCSPISGHRSVSWYQQTPGQGLQFLFEYFSETQRNKGNFPGRFSGRQFSNSRSEMNVSTLELGDSALYLCASSLSRQGGVIAETQYFGPGTRLLVL.